This T cell receptor (beta chain) came from a study of response to subunit inactivated influenza vaccine. Germline CDR1 DFQATT, CDR2 SNEGSKA (reference sequence). The CDR3 extends over 14 amino acids. The germline V and J ends were trimmed by 3 bases and 8 bases, with 17 bases remaining between them. One entry per CDR3 protein results from TCRdb running MiXCR on the RT-PCR reads. The sample shows around 570,000 distinct CDR3 sequences, around 11% of them seen only once. This clonotype has a handful of counts. A further study also used this sample, focusing on T cells expressing NK-cell markers. Per that study: Researchers built TCR beta cDNA using 5'RACE template switching with UMIs. In sorted CD3+CD56+NKG2C+, CD3+CD56+NKG2C- and CD3+CD56-NKG2C+ T cells, TCR beta repertoires were obtained. Among the eight sequenced donors, seven tested HCMV-seropositive and one tested seronegative. In four donors, dominant clonotypes made up roughly 28.3-65% of CD3+CD56-NKG2C+ cells.

Sequenced material: PBMCs from blood, taken on the day of vaccination. This clonotype was sampled from a man aged 50-59 years who received an inactivated influenza vaccine. The chain employs TRBV20-1 and TRBJ1-5; D not certain. CDR3 DNA: TGCAGTGCTAGCAGTCAGGCCCGGGAGGAGCCCCAGCATTTT. Translated, it gives CSASSQAREEPQHF.